This entry is about one TCR beta chain. The sample originates from a study of blood T cell repertoires in COVID-19. Membership in each cohort depended on participant-reported clinical history. Two negative PCRs, clearance, or symptom resolution were required of recovered Cohort 3 donors. Clones were read by immunoSEQ multiplex PCR, and TCRdb kept only the in-frame ones, dropping some. This table holds approximately 210,000 clones, roughly 90% found once. The V and J ends lost 4 bases and 1 base respectively, with 7 bases between them. CDR1 is MGHRA, CDR2 YSYEKL, per germline. The CDR3 has 13 residues. The chain couples TRBV4-1 to TRBJ1-2; possible D gene TRBD1, 6 bases. The TCR comes from a woman between 18 and 29 years old who had recovered from COVID-19. The sample comprised PBMCs or T cells enriched from blood (not recorded which). The CDR3 nucleotides are TGCGCCAGCAGCCGAGGGGGTAACTATGGCTACACCTTC. Protein product: CASSRGGNYGYTF.